These 30 T cell receptor beta chains came from one sample sequenced in a study of T-cell reconstitution after alpha-beta-depleted transplantation in children. Researchers prepared the TCRbeta library using unique molecular identifiers, the study reports. TCRdb itself ran the PCR reads through MiXCR, one entry per CDR3 protein. This table has around 960,000 distinct CDR3 sequences, less than 30% appearing once. Sequencing used PBMCs, mostly from graft donor cells, obtained 360 days after TCRalphabeta/CD19-depleted stem cell transplant. The receptors originated from a boy younger than two who had a stem cell transplant for SCID, so the T cells may come from the graft donor.

The genes are TRBV12-3 or TRBV12-4 and TRBJ2-5, with D uncertain. The V and J ends lost 1 base and 2 bases respectively, with 8 bases between them. The CDR3 loop spans 14 amino acids. CDR3 in amino acids: CASSLVSTQETQYF. DNA of the CDR3: TGTGCCAGCAGTTTAGTTTCTACGCAAGAGACCCAGTACTTC.

The gene calls are TRBV14 and TRBJ2-1; no definite D call. Germline CDR1 is SGHDN and CDR2 is FVKESK. This CDR3 is built from 13 residues. The V end lost 4 bases, the J end lost 9 bases, and 13 bases lay between the germline ends. The CDR3 nucleotides are TGTGCCAGCAGCCCCCACCTGGGGTTTGAGCAGTTCTTC. The encoded protein is CASSPHLGFEQFF.

A remark on this clonotype: At one end, the junction sequence differs from germline, possibly due to a read error. The chain carries TRBV10-3 and TRBJ2-5; perhaps TRBD1 as D (5 bases). Germline assignment: CDR1 ENHRY and CDR2 SYGVKD. The CDR3 is 12 amino acids. The CDR3 here is CAIRGAQGTQYF. The CDR3 DNA follows: TGTGCCATCAGAGGGGCCCAAGGGACCCAGTACTTC.

The chain couples TRBV12-3 or TRBV12-4 to TRBJ1-1, with 9 bases fitting TRBD1. This CDR3 spans 13 amino acids. V shed 7 bases and J 3 bases; nucleotides not matched to a gene: 3. CDR3 loop: CASTRDRDTEAFF. The CDR3 DNA sequence: TGTGCCAGCACCAGGGACAGGGACACTGAAGCTTTCTTT.

The chain links TRBV2 to TRBJ2-2, with no clear D. CDR3 length: 16 residues. Trimming cost V 5 bases and J 0 bases, with 13 bases left between them. CDR1 and CDR2 from the germline V gene are SNHLY and FYNNEI. CDR3 DNA sequence: TGTGCCAGCAGTCAGGCTAGAAATGCGAACACCGGGGAGCTGTTTTTT. This encodes CASSQARNANTGELFF.

This chain uses TRBV4-1 with TRBJ2-2, with 12 bases identical to TRBD2. The junction had 7 bases not matched to a gene; V was cut back by 1 base and J by 7 bases. Germline values: CDR1 MGHRA, CDR2 YSYEKL. The length of the CDR3 is 17 residues. The CDR3 nucleotides are TGCGCCAGCAGCCAAGCACCCCTAGCGGGGGGGTTCGGGGAGCTGTTTTTT. It codes for CASSQAPLAGGFGELFF.

Points on this clonotype: This sequence may be a read error, since a much larger clone differs from it by one base. The chain links TRBV5-1 to TRBJ2-7; D not certain. Germline V CDR1 and CDR2: SGHRS, YFSETQ. The CDR3 totals 11 residues. V lost 5 bases and J 11 bases, leaving 14 bases between the germline ends. The DNA for the CDR3 is TGCGCCAGCAGGGGTGCATGCCTGGAGTACTTC. Translation gives CASRGACLEYF.

The rearrangement uses TRBV20-1 and TRBJ2-7; D not resolved. Trimming removed 0 bases at V and 6 bases at J, with 12 bases between. Germline-derived CDR1 and CDR2 are DFQATT and SNEGSKA (reference sequence). The CDR3 is 13 amino acids. The CDR3 nucleotides read TGCAGTGCTAGAGAGGCAGGTAGAAGCGAGCAGTACTTC. Translated, it gives CSAREAGRSEQYF.

The chain uses TRBV4-3 and TRBJ2-3; possibly TRBD2 for D (6 bases). This CDR3 is 14 amino acids long. V was clipped by 4 bases and J by 2 bases, with 10 bases between them. Germline lookup yields CDR1 LGHNA and CDR2 YSLEER. The CDR3 DNA is TGCGCCAGCAGCCCGAGGACTAACACAGATACGCAGTATTTT. As protein: CASSPRTNTDTQYF.

The chain joins TRBV18 to TRBJ2-1; D unresolved. The CDR3 totals 12 residues. V was clipped by 5 bases and J by 7 bases, with 9 bases between them. Germline assignment: CDR1 KGHSH and CDR2 LQKENI. The CDR3: CASSAQPNEQFF. The CDR3 coding sequence is TGTGCCAGCTCAGCGCAGCCAAATGAGCAGTTCTTC.

The chain couples TRBV6-1 to TRBJ2-3; 7 bases align to TRBD2. CDR3 length: 15 residues. Germline V gene lookup returns CDR1 MNHNS and CDR2 SASEGT. Losses at the gene ends were 6 bases for V and 0 bases for J; bases not matched to a gene: 6. As DNA, the CDR3 is TGTGCCAGCAGCCCGGGACTATATAGCACAGATACGCAGTATTTT. As protein: CASSPGLYSTDTQYF.

The rearrangement links TRBV24-1 to TRBJ1-5; D unclear. This CDR3 comprises 13 residues. The germline gives CDR1 KGHDR, CDR2 SFDVKD. V was shortened by 5 bases and J by 7 bases, with 11 bases between the two germline ends. CDR3 residues: CATSGAGSQPQHF. The CDR3 nucleotides read TGTGCCACCAGTGGAGCGGGGTCCCAGCCCCAGCATTTT.

This clonotype appeared a few times. The gene calls are TRBV15 and TRBJ1-2, with 7 bases fitting TRBD1. CDR3 size: 14 residues. The germline CDR1 and CDR2 sequences are LNHNV and YYDKDF (reference sequence). With V trimmed by 5 bases and J by 8 bases, 11 bases remained unmatched. CDR3 coding DNA: TGTGCCACCAGCGGACGTCCGACAGGGAACGGCTACACCTTC. Protein product: CATSGRPTGNGYTF.

The rearrangement joins TRBV24-1 to TRBJ2-5; D is undetermined. Trimming pared 2 bases from V and 4 bases from J, leaving 4 bases between. Germline-derived CDR1 and CDR2 are KGHDR and SFDVKD. There are 12 residues in the CDR3. CDR3 amino acids: CATSDYGETQYF. Here the CDR3 DNA reads TGTGCCACCAGTGATTACGGAGAGACCCAGTACTTC.

The table lists this clonotype with a few counts. V gene TRBV9 combines with J gene TRBJ2-3; 9 positions agree with TRBD1. Germline V lookup: CDR1 SGDLS, CDR2 YYNGEE. With V trimmed by 0 bases and J by 10 bases, 9 bases remained unmatched. This CDR3 spans 15 amino acids. CDR3 sequence: CASSVAPSGQGAQYF. CDR3 sequence (DNA): TGTGCCAGCAGCGTAGCACCGTCGGGACAGGGAGCGCAGTATTTT.

This clonotype was seen more than once but under ten times. V is TRBV5-1 and J is TRBJ1-2; 9 bases agree with TRBD1. The J segment lost 2 bases and the V segment lost 4 bases, leaving 6 bases of the junction unmatched. Germline V CDR1 and CDR2: SGHRS, YFSETQ. The CDR3 is 15 residues long. DNA for the CDR3: TGCGCCAGCAGCGTCGGGGACAGGGACAACTATGGCTACACCTTC. This translates into CASSVGDRDNYGYTF.

The table lists this clonotype with a few counts. The chain is built from TRBV12-3 or TRBV12-4 and TRBJ2-1; a weak D match, TRBD1 (6 bases). V was pared by 4 bases and J by 6 bases, with 16 bases between. This CDR3 is built from 15 residues. The CDR3 region has the DNA TGTGCCAGCAGTTCCCGGTGGCAGGGGAGCAATGAGCAGTTCTTC. It encodes CASSSRWQGSNEQFF.

The V gene is TRBV4-2, the J gene TRBJ2-5, with 8 bases that match TRBD2. With V trimmed by 1 base and J by 1 base, 5 bases remained unmatched. In germline, CDR1 is LGHNA, CDR2 YNFKEQ. The CDR3 has 16 amino acids. The CDR3 reads CASSQGLAPPQETQYF. CDR3 DNA sequence: TGTGCCAGCAGCCAAGGACTAGCGCCGCCCCAAGAGACCCAGTACTTC.

This clonotype appeared a few times. The V gene is TRBV29-1, the J gene TRBJ1-4; maybe TRBD1 (5 bases). The CDR3 extends over 13 amino acids. Germline V CDR1 and CDR2: SQVTM, ANQGSEA. With 7 bases removed from V and 3 bases from J, the gap between germline ends came to 12 bases. For the CDR3, the DNA is TGCAGCGCAGGGTGGGCACCTAATGAAAAACTGTTTTTT. This gives the protein CSAGWAPNEKLFF. The variable domain in full, completed from reference TRBV29-1 and TRBJ1-4, reads SAVISQKPSRDICQRGTSLTIQCQVDSQVTMMFWYRQQPGQSLTLIATANQGSEATYESGFVIDKFPISRPNLTFSTLTVSNMSPEDSSIYLCSAGWAPNEKLFFGSGTQLSVL.

This clonotype came up a few times. This chain connects TRBV13 to TRBJ2-3, with a weak D call TRBD2 (6 bases). The CDR3 has 15 amino acids. V gave up 3 bases and J gave up 8 bases, with 18 bases separating them. Germline V gives CDR1 PRHDT, CDR2 FYEKMQ (reference sequence). The CDR3 sequence: CASSFDGGGTGTQYF. Written as DNA, the CDR3 is TGTGCCAGCAGCTTCGACGGGGGTGGGACTGGTACGCAGTATTTT.

This clonotype was picked up many times. The CDR3 loop reads CASSRTGENEQFF. The CDR3 nucleotides are TGCGCCAGCTCGCGGACAGGGGAGAATGAGCAGTTCTTC. The V call is TRBV4-1, the J call TRBJ2-1; 9 nucleotides match TRBD1. This CDR3 is 13 amino acids long. The V segment lost 8 bases and the J segment 7 bases; nucleotides outside the gene matches: 6. CDR1 is MGHRA, CDR2 YSYEKL, per germline.

This clonotype was found a few times. The V call is TRBV11-1, the J call TRBJ2-3, with 13 bases fitting TRBD2. V lost 5 bases and J lost 1; bases outside the gene matches: 18. The CDR3 consists of 21 residues. Germline lookup yields CDR1 SGHAT and CDR2 FQDESV (reference sequence). The CDR3 protein is CASSNRPRLAGGPYRTDTQYF. In DNA, the CDR3 is TGTGCCAGCAGCAACCGACCTCGACTAGCGGGGGGCCCCTATCGCACAGATACGCAGTATTTT.

With regard to this clonotype: The conserved phenylalanine or tryptophan normally closing the CDR3 is absent here, so this likely arose from a read error. This sequence joins TRBV12-3 or TRBV12-4 and TRBJ1-6; D not resolved. V dropped 4 bases and J dropped 9 bases, with 19 bases sitting between them. This CDR3 has 16 amino acids. The CDR3: CASSSPGPAVGSPLHC. The CDR3 DNA reads as TGTGCCAGCAGTTCCCCCGGGCCCGCTGTCGGTTCACCCCTCCACTGT.

V usage is TRBV6-2 or TRBV6-3 and J usage is TRBJ2-2; D is unresolved. The V and J ends lost 5 bases and 0 bases respectively, with 13 bases between them. Germline CDR1 MNHEY, CDR2 SVGEGT. The CDR3 has 16 residues. CDR3 protein: CASSPPGRSNTGELFF. The CDR3 DNA follows: TGTGCCAGCAGTCCTCCCGGTCGATCGAACACCGGGGAGCTGTTTTTT.

The chain uses TRBV3-1 and TRBJ1-1, with D hard to call. The germline V gene has CDR1 LGHDT and CDR2 YNNKEL (reference sequence). This CDR3 has 15 amino acids. Trimming removed 1 base from V and 1 base from J, with 10 bases in between. CDR3 in DNA: TGTGCCAGCAGCCAAGCAGGCAGTTCGAACACTGAAGCTTTCTTT. Translation: CASSQAGSSNTEAFF.

The chain links TRBV6-1 to TRBJ2-1, with TRBD2 identical over 14 bases. Looked up from germline, CDR1 is MNHNS and CDR2 is SASEGT. CDR3 size: 16 residues. The V and J ends lost 5 bases and 8 bases, in that order; junction bases with no gene match: 8. CDR3 in amino acids: CASSRKTSGGAHEQFF. The CDR3 coding sequence is TGTGCCAGCAGTCGGAAGACTAGCGGGGGGGCCCATGAGCAGTTCTTC.

The table lists this clonotype with a few counts. This sequence joins TRBV5-1 and TRBJ2-7, with D perhaps matching TRBD2 (6 bases). V was clipped by 0 bases and J by 2 bases, with 12 bases between them. This CDR3 is 15 amino acids long. CDR1 is SGHRS, CDR2 YFSETQ, per germline. CDR3 in DNA: TGCGCCAGCAGCTTGGACTGGCGGGGAACCTACGAGCAGTACTTC. This codes for CASSLDWRGTYEQYF. The entire variable domain, with the rest obtained from reference TRBV5-1 and TRBJ2-7, is as follows: KAGVTQTPRYLIKTRGQQVTLSCSPISGHRSVSWYQQTPGQGLQFLFEYFSETQRNKGNFPGRFSGRQFSNSRSEMNVSTLELGDSALYLCASSLDWRGTYEQYFGPGTRLTVT.

This clonotype was counted between two and nine times. The J gene is TRBJ2-7, the V gene TRBV12-3 or TRBV12-4, with TRBD1 matching over 7 bases. V shed 5 bases, J shed 5 bases, and the junction held 3 bases outside the gene matches. This CDR3 contains 12 residues. The CDR3 reads CASSPQGNEQYF. CDR3 DNA sequence: TGTGCCAGCAGTCCACAGGGGAACGAGCAGTACTTC.

A word on this clonotype: At one end the junction does not follow the germline gene, possibly because of a read error. The CDR3 bases are TGTGCCAGCAGTCCGGGACAGGGGGGGGATTTT. It translates to CASSPGQGGDF. The chain combines TRBV28 with TRBJ1-5; 11 nucleotides line up with TRBD1. The CDR3 length is 11 residues. Per germline, CDR1 MDHEN and CDR2 SYDVKM.

This clonotype has only a few counts. An end of the junction does not agree with germline; a read error may underlie this. The V and J genes are TRBV5-5 and TRBJ2-7; possible D gene TRBD2, 6 bases. This CDR3 is built from 11 residues. Per the germline V gene, CDR1 is SGHKS and CDR2 is YYEKEE (reference sequence). This CDR3 reads CASSLGYWDSF. CDR3 sequence (DNA): TGTGCCAGCAGTTTGGGATATTGGGACTCCTTC.